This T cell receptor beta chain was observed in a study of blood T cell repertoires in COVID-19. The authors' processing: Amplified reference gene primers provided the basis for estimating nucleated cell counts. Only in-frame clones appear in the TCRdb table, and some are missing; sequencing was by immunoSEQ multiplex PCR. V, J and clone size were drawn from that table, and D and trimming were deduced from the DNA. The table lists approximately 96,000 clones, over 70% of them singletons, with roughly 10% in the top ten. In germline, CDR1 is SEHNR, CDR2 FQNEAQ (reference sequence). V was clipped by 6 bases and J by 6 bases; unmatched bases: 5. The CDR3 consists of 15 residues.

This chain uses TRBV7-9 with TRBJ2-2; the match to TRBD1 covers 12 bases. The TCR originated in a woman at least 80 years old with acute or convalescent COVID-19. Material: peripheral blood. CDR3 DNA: TGTGCCAGCAGTTCCGGGACAGGGGGCGCCGGGGAGCTGTTTTTT. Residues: CASSSGTGGAGELFF.